This record covers a single T cell receptor beta chain. As yet, its antigen is unknown. Repertoires were generated with immunoSEQ multiplex PCR, while TCRdb's copy carries only in-frame clones and drops some. The profile shows roughly 96,000 clones, 75% to 95% of them singletons. V was clipped by 5 bases and J by 0 bases; unmatched bases: 3. Germline CDR1 LNHDA, CDR2 SQIVND (reference sequence). The CDR3 is 14 amino acids. The data belong to a study of graft-versus-host responses after intestinal transplantation. As for the study in general: Recipients had multivisceral, liver-intestinal, or isolated intestinal transplants. Every recipient had anti-thymocyte globulin induction and roughly 3 years of tacrolimus plus steroids. Whole-study findings and limits: Within allografts, high graft-versus-host to host-versus-graft clonal ratios were seen among patients with graft-donor T cell macrochimerism. GvH clones turned up in recipient marrow; some had shown up first in ileum or blood.

The chain is built from TRBV19 and TRBJ1-1; 7 bases match TRBD1. The specimen was unstimulated CD8+ T cells sorted from spleen or lymph node cells, collected before intestinal transplant. The clonotype originates from a human donor who received an intestinal transplant. The CDR3 region is CASSPGTVNTEAFF. The CDR3, as DNA: TGTGCCAGTAGTCCGGGGACAGTGAACACTGAAGCTTTCTTT.